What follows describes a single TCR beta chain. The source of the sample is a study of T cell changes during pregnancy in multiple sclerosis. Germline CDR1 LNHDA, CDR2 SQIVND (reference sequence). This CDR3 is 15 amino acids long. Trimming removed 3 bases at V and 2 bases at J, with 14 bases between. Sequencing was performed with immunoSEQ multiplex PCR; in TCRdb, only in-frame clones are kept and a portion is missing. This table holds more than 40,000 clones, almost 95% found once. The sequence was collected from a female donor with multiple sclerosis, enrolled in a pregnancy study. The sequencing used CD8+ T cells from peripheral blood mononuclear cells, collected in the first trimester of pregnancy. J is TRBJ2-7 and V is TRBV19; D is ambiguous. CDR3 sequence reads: CASSIRLRGTYEQYF. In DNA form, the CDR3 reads TGTGCCAGTAGTATCCGACTGAGAGGAACCTACGAGCAGTACTTC.